The sample holds many counts of the clone carrying this T cell receptor beta chain. This sample was included in a study of Graves' ophthalmopathy and Graves' hyperthyroidism. Lactation, pregnancy, uncontrolled infections and other autoimmune diseases were all grounds for excluding patients. Amplified material comprised TCR beta CDR3 regions derived from RNA transcripts. HTBI-primed RT-PCR formed the first round, and a multiplex PCR formed the second. TCRdb itself ran the multiplex PCR reads through MiXCR, one entry per CDR3 protein. The repertoire holds 340,000 or so distinct CDR3 sequences, with 17% as singletons. V was clipped by 6 bases and J by 0 bases; unmatched bases: 5. The germline gives CDR1 MDHEN, CDR2 SYDVKM. CDR3 length: 15 residues.

This TCR derives from an adult man with Graves' ophthalmopathy. The material sequenced was peripheral blood. The gene calls are TRBV28 and TRBJ1-3; 7 nucleotides line up with TRBD1. The CDR3 region is CASRRQGPSGNTIYF. CDR3 bases: TGTGCCAGCAGACGACAGGGTCCCTCTGGAAACACCATATATTTT.